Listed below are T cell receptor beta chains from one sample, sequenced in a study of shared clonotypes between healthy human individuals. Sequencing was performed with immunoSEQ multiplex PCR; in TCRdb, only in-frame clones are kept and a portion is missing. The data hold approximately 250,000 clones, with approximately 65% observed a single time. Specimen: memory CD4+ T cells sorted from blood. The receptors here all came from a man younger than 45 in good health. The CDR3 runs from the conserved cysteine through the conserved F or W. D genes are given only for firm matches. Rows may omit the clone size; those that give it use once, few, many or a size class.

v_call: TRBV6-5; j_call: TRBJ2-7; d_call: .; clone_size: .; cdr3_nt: TGTGCCAGCAGCGACAGAATGAGCTCCTACGAGCAGTACTTC; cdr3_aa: CASSDRMSSYEQYF
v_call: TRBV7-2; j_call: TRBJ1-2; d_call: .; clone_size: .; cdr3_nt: TGTGCCAGCAGCTTAACGGGCAGGGGCCAGCGCGGCTACACCTTC; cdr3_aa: CASSLTGRGQRGYTF
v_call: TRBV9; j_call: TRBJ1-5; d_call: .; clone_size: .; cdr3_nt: TGTGCCAGTAGCGTAGGTCTCGATAGCAATCAGCCCCAGCATTTT; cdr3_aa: CASSVGLDSNQPQHF
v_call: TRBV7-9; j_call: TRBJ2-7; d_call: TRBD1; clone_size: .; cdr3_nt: TGTGCCAGCAGCAGATGGGACAGGTTTGCGAACTCCTACGAGCAGTACTTC; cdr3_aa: CASSRWDRFANSYEQYF
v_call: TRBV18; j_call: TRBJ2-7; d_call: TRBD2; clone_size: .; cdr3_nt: TGTGCCAGCTCACCCCGCGGAGGAGATAGCGGGGACTCCTACGAGCAGTACTTC; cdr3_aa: CASSPRGGDSGDSYEQYF
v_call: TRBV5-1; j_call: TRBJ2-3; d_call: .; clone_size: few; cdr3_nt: TGCGCCAGCAGCTTGTGGAAGAGCACAGATACGCAGTATTTT; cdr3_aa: CASSLWKSTDTQYF
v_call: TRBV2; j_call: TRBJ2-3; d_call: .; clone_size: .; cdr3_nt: TGTGCCAGCAGTGTGGGGAGAGATACGCAGTATTTT; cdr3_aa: CASSVGRDTQYF
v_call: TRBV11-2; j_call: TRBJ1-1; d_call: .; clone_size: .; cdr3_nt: TGTGCCAGCAGCTCACAGGGAAACACTGAAGCTTTCTTT; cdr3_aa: CASSSQGNTEAFF
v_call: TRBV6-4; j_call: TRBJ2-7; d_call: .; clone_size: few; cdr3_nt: TGTGCCAGCAGTCGCACGGATAACTACGAGCAGTACTTC; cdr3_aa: CASSRTDNYEQYF
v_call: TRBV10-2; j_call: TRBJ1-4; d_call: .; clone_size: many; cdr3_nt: TGCGCCAGCAGTGAGTCGGTCGGGGAAAAACTGTTTTTT; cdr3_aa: CASSESVGEKLFF
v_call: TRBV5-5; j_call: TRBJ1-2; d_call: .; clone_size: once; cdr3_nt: TGTGCCAGCAGCTTGGCCAGTACAGGAACCTTATACGGCTACACCTTC; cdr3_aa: CASSLASTGTLYGYTF
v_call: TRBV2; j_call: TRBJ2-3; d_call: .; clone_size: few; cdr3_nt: TGTGCCAGCAGCGCCACCGCCAGCCCAGATACGCAGTATTTT; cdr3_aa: CASSATASPDTQYF
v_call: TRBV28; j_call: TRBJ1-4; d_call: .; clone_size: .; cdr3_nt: TGTGCCAGCAAAACACGGAGGGAAAGTGAAAAACTGTTTTTT; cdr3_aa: CASKTRRESEKLFF
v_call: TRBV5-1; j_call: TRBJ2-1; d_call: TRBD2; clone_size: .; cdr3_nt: TGCGCCAGCAGCTCCTCACTAGCGGGAGCTGGTTCCGATGAGCAGTTCTTC; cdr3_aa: CASSSSLAGAGSDEQFF
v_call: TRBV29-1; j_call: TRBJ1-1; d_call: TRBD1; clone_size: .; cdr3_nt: TGCAGCGTGGGGGGGACAGGCGAAGCTTTCTTT; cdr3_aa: CSVGGTGEAFF
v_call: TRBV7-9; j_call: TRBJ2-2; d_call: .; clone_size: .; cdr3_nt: TGTGCCAGCAGCTTCACCTCACAGGGCACCGGGGAGCTGTTTTTT; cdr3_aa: CASSFTSQGTGELFF
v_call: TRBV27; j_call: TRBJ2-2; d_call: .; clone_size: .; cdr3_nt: TGTGCCAGCAGTCAGCGGTGGAGGCAGGTCGCGGGCGGGGAGCTGTTTTTT; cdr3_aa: CASSQRWRQVAGGELFF
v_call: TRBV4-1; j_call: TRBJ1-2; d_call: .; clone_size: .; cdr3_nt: TGCGCCAGCAGCCAAGTTTACGGGGGCTACACCTTC; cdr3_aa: CASSQVYGGYTF
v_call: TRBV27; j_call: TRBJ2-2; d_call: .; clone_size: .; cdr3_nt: TGTGCCAGCAGTTTCTTCGGGGCCTCCTTCACCGGGGAGCTGTTTTTT; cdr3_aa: CASSFFGASFTGELFF
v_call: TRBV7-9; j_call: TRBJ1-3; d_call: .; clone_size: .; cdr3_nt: TGTGCCAGCAGCTCATTCGGTAACGGCGGCACCATATATTTT; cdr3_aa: CASSSFGNGGTIYF
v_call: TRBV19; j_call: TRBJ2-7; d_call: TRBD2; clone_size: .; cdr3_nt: TGTGCCAGTAGTAGACTAGCGGGAGGTGTCTACGAGCAGTACTTC; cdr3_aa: CASSRLAGGVYEQYF
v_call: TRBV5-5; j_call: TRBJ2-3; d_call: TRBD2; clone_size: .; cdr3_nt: TGTGCCAGCAGCTTAATCGGACTAGCGGGAGCGATAGATACGCAGTATTTT; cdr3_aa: CASSLIGLAGAIDTQYF
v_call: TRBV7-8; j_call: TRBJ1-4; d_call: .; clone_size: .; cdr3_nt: TGTGCCAGCAGCCCGCGGCTAGGAACTAATGAAAAACTGTTTTTT; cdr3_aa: CASSPRLGTNEKLFF
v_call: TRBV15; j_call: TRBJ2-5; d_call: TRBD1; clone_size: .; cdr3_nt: TGTGCCACCAGCAGACCCTTCGGACAGGGTGAACAAGAGACCCAGTACTTC; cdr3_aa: CATSRPFGQGEQETQYF
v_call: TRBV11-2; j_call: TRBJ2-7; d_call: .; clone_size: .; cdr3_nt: TGTGCCAGCTCTCCGGGGATCTCGGGCGAGCAGTACTTC; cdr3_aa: CASSPGISGEQYF
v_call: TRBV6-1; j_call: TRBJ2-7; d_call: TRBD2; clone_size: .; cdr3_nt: TGTGCCAGCAGTGAAGCGACTAGCGGCTCCTACGAGCAGTACTTC; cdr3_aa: CASSEATSGSYEQYF
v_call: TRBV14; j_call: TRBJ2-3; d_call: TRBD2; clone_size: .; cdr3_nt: TGTGCCAGCAGCCGGGGACTAGCGGGAGCGGGGAATACGCAGTATTTT; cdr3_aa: CASSRGLAGAGNTQYF
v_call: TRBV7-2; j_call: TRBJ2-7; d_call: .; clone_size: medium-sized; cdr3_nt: TGTGCCAGCAGCCCCCGAGCGAATTCCTACGAGCAGTACTTC; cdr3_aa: CASSPRANSYEQYF
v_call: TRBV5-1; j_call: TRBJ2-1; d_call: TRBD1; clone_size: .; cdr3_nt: TGCGCCAGCAGCTCAACCGCAACGACAGGGAGTCATGAGCAGTTCTTC; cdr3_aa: CASSSTATTGSHEQFF
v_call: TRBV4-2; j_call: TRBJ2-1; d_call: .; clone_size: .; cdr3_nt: TGTGCCAGCAGCCAAGAGGGCAGTCGTGAGCTAAATGAGCAGTTCTTC; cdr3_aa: CASSQEGSRELNEQFF
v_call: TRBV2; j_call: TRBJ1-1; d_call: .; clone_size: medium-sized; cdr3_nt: TGTGCCAGCAGTGTTTTGTGGGGTAGCACTGAAGCTTTCTTT; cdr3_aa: CASSVLWGSTEAFF
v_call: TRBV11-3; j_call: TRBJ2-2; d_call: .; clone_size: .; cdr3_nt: TGTGCCAGCAGCTTGTCCGTGGGGGGGCCGAACACCGGGGAGCTGTTTTTT; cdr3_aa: CASSLSVGGPNTGELFF
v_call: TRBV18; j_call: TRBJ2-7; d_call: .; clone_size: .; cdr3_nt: TGTGCCAGCTCACCTCAGGGCCCGGTTGGTAATATCGAGCAGTACTTC; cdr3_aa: CASSPQGPVGNIEQYF
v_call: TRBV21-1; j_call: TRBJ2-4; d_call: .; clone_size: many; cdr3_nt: TGTGCCAGCAAGAGGATGAACATTCAGTACTTC; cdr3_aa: CASKRMNIQYF
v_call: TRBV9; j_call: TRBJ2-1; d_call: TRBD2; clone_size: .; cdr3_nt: TGTGCCAGCAGCGTATCTAGCGGCACCTACAATGAGCAGTTCTTC; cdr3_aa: CASSVSSGTYNEQFF
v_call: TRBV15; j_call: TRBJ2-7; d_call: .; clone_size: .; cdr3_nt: TGTGCCACCAGGAATCAACAGGGCTCCTACGAGCAGTACTTC; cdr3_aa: CATRNQQGSYEQYF
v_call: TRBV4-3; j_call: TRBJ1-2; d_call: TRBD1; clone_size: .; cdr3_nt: TGCGCCAGCAGCCAGGGAACTACAGGGGGCCGTGGCTACACCTTC; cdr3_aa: CASSQGTTGGRGYTF
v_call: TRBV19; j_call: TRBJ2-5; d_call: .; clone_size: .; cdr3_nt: TGTGCCAGTAGTATGGGGGAGACCCAGTACTTC; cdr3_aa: CASSMGETQYF
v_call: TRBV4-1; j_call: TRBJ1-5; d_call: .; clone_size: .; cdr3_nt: TGCGCCAGCAGCCAAGAATCCGGGGGCAATCAGCCCCAGCATTTT; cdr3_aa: CASSQESGGNQPQHF
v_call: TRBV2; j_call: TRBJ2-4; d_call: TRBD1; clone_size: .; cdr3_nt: TGTGCCAGCAGTATTAGGACAGGGAAAAACATTCAGTACTTC; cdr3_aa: CASSIRTGKNIQYF
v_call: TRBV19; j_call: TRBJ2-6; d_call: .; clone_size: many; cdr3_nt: TGTGCCTCTAAAGTGAGGGAAGCTGGGGCCAACGTCCTGACTTTC; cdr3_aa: CASKVREAGANVLTF
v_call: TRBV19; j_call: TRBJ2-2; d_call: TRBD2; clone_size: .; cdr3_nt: TGTGCCAGTAGTATAGGAAGCGGGAGGGCCGCCGGGGAGCTGTTTTTT; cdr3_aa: CASSIGSGRAAGELFF
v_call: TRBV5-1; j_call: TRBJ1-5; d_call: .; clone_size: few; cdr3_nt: TGCGCCAGCAGCTTGGTGGTGTGGACACGTCGGCAGCCCCAGCATTTT; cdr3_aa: CASSLVVWTRRQPQHF
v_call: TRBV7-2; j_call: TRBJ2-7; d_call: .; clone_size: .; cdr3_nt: TGTGCCAGCAGCTTCGGAGCGAAACCCTACGAGCAGTACTTC; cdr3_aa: CASSFGAKPYEQYF
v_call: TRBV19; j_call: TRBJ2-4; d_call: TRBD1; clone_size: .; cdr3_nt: TGTGCCAGTAGTGCTCCCCTCGACAGGGAAGCCAAAAACATTCAGTACTTC; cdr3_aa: CASSAPLDREAKNIQYF
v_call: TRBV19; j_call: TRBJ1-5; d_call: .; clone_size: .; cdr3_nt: TGTGCCAGTAGTTTCGCAGGTGGCCAGCCCCAGCATTTT; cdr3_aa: CASSFAGGQPQHF
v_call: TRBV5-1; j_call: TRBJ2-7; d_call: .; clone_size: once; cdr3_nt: TGCGCCAGCAGCTTGATAAGCGTCGCGTACGAGCAGTACTTC; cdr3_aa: CASSLISVAYEQYF
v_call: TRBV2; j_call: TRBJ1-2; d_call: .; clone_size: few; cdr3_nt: TGTGCCAGCAGTCAGCGGGGAGGGCCCCATCGATATGGCTACACCTTC; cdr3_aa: CASSQRGGPHRYGYTF
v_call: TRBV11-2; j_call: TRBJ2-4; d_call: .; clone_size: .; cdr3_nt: TGTGCCAGCAGCTTCACGGGACCCCCTCTTGGGAACATTCAGTACTTC; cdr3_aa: CASSFTGPPLGNIQYF
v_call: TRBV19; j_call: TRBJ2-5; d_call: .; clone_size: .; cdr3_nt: TGTGCCAGTAGTATAGAGGCTAGCAGTGGTGAGACCCAGTACTTC; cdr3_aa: CASSIEASSGETQYF
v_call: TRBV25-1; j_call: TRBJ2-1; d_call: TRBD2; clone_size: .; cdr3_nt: TGTGCCAGCAGTGGCGGGAGTTCGGGCTACAATGAGCAGTTCTTC; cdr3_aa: CASSGGSSGYNEQFF
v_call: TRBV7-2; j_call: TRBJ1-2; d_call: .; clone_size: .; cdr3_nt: TGTGCCAGCAGCTCGAGGGCCAATCGCCCACATGGCTACACCTTC; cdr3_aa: CASSSRANRPHGYTF
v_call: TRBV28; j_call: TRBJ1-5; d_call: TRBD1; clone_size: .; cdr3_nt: TGTGCCAGCAGCCCTTCCCGGGACAGGGGGCCTATGTATAGCAATCAGCCCCAGCATTTT; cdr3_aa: CASSPSRDRGPMYSNQPQHF
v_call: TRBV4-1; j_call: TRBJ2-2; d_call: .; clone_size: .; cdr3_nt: TGCGCCAGCAGCACCCCGAGCCAGCCCGGCACGAACACCGGGGAGCTGTTTTTT; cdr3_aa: CASSTPSQPGTNTGELFF
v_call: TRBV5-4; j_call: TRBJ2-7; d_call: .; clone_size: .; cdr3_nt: TGTGCCAGCAGCTTGGCGCCGTCAGGGTCCTACGAGCAGTACTTC; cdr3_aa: CASSLAPSGSYEQYF